This TCR beta chain stems from a study of shared clonotypes between healthy human individuals. The naive CD8 population came from CD45RO-negative cells selected for CCR7, without terminally differentiated effector memory CD45RA+ cells. Overall study findings and caveats: Among non-shared clonotypes, generation probabilities were lower than among those shared by all four donors.

Each sorted subset replicate got 200 ng genomic DNA, tens of thousands of genomes. Repertoires were generated with immunoSEQ multiplex PCR, while TCRdb's copy carries only in-frame clones and drops some. The table has about 2.2 million clones, about 93% seen once. Between the trimmed V and J ends, which lost 0 bases and 4 bases, there was a span of 10 bases. The length of the CDR3 is 14 residues. Germline loops: CDR1 SGDLS, CDR2 YYNGEE. As regards this clone: Its matching antigen is unknown.

This clonotype was obtained from a man between 18 and 29 years old in good health. Some clones in this sample may be carry-over from other donors' samples. The sample taken for sequencing was naive CD8+ T cells from PBMCs. The V call is TRBV9, the J call TRBJ1-2; no reliable D call. The CDR3 reads CASSVGGPGYGYTF. Here the CDR3 DNA reads TGTGCCAGCAGCGTAGGCGGCCCGGGCTATGGCTACACCTTC. The full variable domain, rest sourced from reference TRBV9 and TRBJ1-2, is DSGVTQTPKHLITATGQRVTLRCSPRSGDLSVYWYQQSLDQGLQFLIQYYNGEERAKGNILERFSAQQFPDLHSELNLSSLELGDSALYFCASSVGGPGYGYTFGSGTRLTVV.